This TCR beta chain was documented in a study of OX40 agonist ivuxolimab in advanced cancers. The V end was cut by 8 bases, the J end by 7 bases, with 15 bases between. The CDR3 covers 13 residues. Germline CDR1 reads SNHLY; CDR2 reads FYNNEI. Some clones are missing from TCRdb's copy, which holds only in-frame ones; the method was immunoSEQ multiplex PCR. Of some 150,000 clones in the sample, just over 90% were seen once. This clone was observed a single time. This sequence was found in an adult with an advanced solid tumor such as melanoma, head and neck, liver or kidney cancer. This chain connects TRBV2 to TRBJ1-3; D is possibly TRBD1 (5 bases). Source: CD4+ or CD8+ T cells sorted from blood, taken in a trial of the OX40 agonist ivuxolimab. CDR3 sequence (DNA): TGTGCCAGCCCGGGACCGGCGGCGAACACCATATATTTT. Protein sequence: CASPGPAANTIYF.